These 30 T cell receptor beta chains originate from one sample sequenced in a study of T cell changes during pregnancy in multiple sclerosis. Produced via immunoSEQ multiplex PCR; TCRdb's table is partial and in-frame only. The sample has around 69,000 clones; more than 85% are singletons. This material consisted of CD8+ T cells from peripheral blood mononuclear cells, taken before pregnancy. The receptor set was obtained from a female donor with multiple sclerosis, enrolled in a pregnancy study.

The rearrangement joins TRBV5-5 to TRBJ2-5; 8 nucleotides line up with TRBD2. J lost 5 bases, V lost 1 base, and 16 bases had no gene match. Germline CDR1 SGHKS, CDR2 YYEKEE (reference sequence). This CDR3 is 18 amino acids long. The DNA for the CDR3 is TGTGCCAGCAGCTTGTGGGCGGGGGGCGAATTCTTCGTTGAGACCCAGTACTTC. Protein: CASSLWAGGEFFVETQYF. Complete variable domain (other parts from reference TRBV5-5 and TRBJ2-5): DAGVTQSPTHLIKTRGQQVTLRCSPISGHKSVSWYQQVLGQGPQFIFQYYEKEERGRGNFPDRFSARQFPNYSSELNVNALLLGDSALYLCASSLWAGGEFFVETQYFGPGTRLLVL.

The rearrangement joins TRBV7-2 to TRBJ2-7; 8 bases align to TRBD2. CDR1 SGHTA and CDR2 FQGNSA come from the germline V gene. Unmatched junction bases numbered 9, after V lost 3 bases and J lost 5 bases. The CDR3 contains 15 residues. In nucleotides, the CDR3 is TGTGCCAGCAGCTTGTCTGGGGGACTAGGGGACGAGCAGTACTTC. This gives the protein CASSLSGGLGDEQYF.

This clone was picked up a small number of times. At one boundary the junction diverges from the germline segment, which might be a read error. The chain links TRBV7-7 to TRBJ2-7; possibly TRBD1 for D (6 bases). This CDR3 is built from 13 residues. Germline assignment: CDR1 SSHAT and CDR2 FNYEAQ (reference sequence). Written as DNA, the CDR3 is TGTGCTAGCAGCTTAGGCACAGGGAGCGAGCAGTACTTC. Translating it yields CASSLGTGSEQYF.

The chain recombines TRBV13 with TRBJ2-7; 11 positions match TRBD1. Germline V gene data show CDR1 as PRHDT and CDR2 as FYEKMQ (reference sequence). V trimming: 5 bases; J trimming: 7 bases; junction bases outside the gene matches: 10. The CDR3 extends over 15 amino acids. This CDR3 reads CASSTHGQGAGEQYF. The CDR3 region has the DNA TGTGCCAGCAGCACCCACGGACAGGGGGCAGGTGAGCAGTACTTC.

The chain uses TRBV2 and TRBJ1-1; tentative D call: TRBD1 (5 bases). The germline gives CDR1 SNHLY, CDR2 FYNNEI. The CDR3 is made up of 14 amino acids. V dropped 10 bases and J dropped 11 bases, with 26 bases sitting between them. This chain's CDR3 is CANYPNTSPGGAFF. The CDR3 DNA reads TGTGCCAACTACCCTAACACATCGCCCGGGGGTGCTTTCTTT.

This clone was recorded only once. The rearrangement links TRBV7-3 to TRBJ2-1, with TRBD2 matching over 11 bases. CDR3 length equals 15 residues. V gave up 5 bases and J gave up 5 bases; unmatched junction bases: 5. CDR1 SGHTA and CDR2 FQGTGA come from the germline V gene. For the CDR3, the DNA is TGTGCCAGCAGCACACTAGCGGGGGCCGACAATGAGCAGTTCTTC. Encoded protein: CASSTLAGADNEQFF.

This rearrangement joins TRBV30 to TRBJ1-5, with D perhaps matching TRBD1 (6 bases). CDR3 length: 14 amino acids. V lost 5 bases to trimming and J lost 4 bases, with 15 bases between them. CDR1 is GTSNPN, CDR2 SVGIG, per germline (reference sequence). The CDR3 bases are TGTGCCTGGGATACAGGGCAGGGGAATCAGCCCCAGCATTTT. Encoded protein: CAWDTGQGNQPQHF.

The rearrangement links TRBV27 to TRBJ2-1; D perhaps matches TRBD2 (5 bases). The CDR3 runs to 13 residues. In germline, CDR1 is MNHEY, CDR2 SMNVEV (reference sequence). V gave up 10 bases and J gave up 4 bases, with 14 bases separating them. The CDR3 reads CATGRGAYNEQFF. For the CDR3, the DNA is TGTGCCACCGGCCGGGGAGCGTACAATGAGCAGTTCTTC.

The rearrangement uses TRBV7-8 and TRBJ2-1; 12 bases map to TRBD2. Losses at the gene ends were 5 bases for V and 1 base for J; bases not matched to a gene: 9. This CDR3 contains 18 residues. Per germline, CDR1 SGHVS and CDR2 FQNEAQ. For the CDR3, the DNA is TGTGCCAGCAGCCTCGGACTAGCGGGGACGAGTTCCTACAATGAGCAGTTCTTC. Residues: CASSLGLAGTSSYNEQFF.

The chain carries TRBV19 and TRBJ1-2; 9 bases fit TRBD1. This CDR3 has 14 residues. V lost 6 bases and J lost 3; bases outside the gene matches: 5. In germline, CDR1 is LNHDA, CDR2 SQIVND (reference sequence). CDR3 protein: CASREGQGYYGYTF. The CDR3, as DNA: TGTGCCAGTAGGGAGGGACAGGGATACTATGGCTACACCTTC.

CDR3 protein: CASSEYRLAGGHTQYF. DNA of the CDR3: TGTGCCAGCAGTGAATATCGCCTAGCGGGGGGGCACACGCAGTATTTT. The gene calls are TRBV25-1 and TRBJ2-3, with 12 bases matching TRBD2. The CDR3 has 16 residues. Unmatched junction bases numbered 7, after V lost 0 bases and J lost 9 bases. Germline CDR1 reads MGHDK; CDR2 reads SYGVNS.

The chain carries TRBV5-1 and TRBJ2-1, with 11 bases matching TRBD1. The germline V gene encodes CDR1 SGHRS and CDR2 YFSETQ. This CDR3 contains 15 residues. With 4 bases clipped from V and 8 bases from J, the junction kept 8 bases outside the gene matches. CDR3 coding DNA: TGCGCCAGCAGCGGCAGGACAGGGGGCATCGATGAGCAGTTCTTC. As protein: CASSGRTGGIDEQFF.

The chain has TRBV2 and TRBJ1-2, with TRBD1 identical over 9 bases. The V segment lost 8 bases and the J segment 4 bases; nucleotides outside the gene matches: 11. The CDR3 consists of 15 residues. From germline, CDR1 is SNHLY and CDR2 FYNNEI. The CDR3 reads CASVGTGTALYGYTF. CDR3 bases: TGTGCCAGCGTGGGGACAGGGACGGCACTCTATGGCTACACCTTC. Combining the CDR3 with reference TRBV2 and TRBJ1-2 gives the whole variable domain EPEVTQTPSHQVTQMGQEVILRCVPISNHLYFYWYRQILGQKVEFLVSFYNNEISEKSEIFDDQFSVERPDGSNFTLKIRSTKLEDSAMYFCASVGTGTALYGYTFGSGTRLTVV.

The V and J genes are TRBV6-5 and TRBJ2-7; D unclear. The V end was cut by 0 bases, the J end by 6 bases, with 12 bases between. The CDR3 covers 14 residues. CDR1 is MNHEY, CDR2 SVGAGI, per germline. The chain's CDR3 is CASSYSAALPEQYF. The CDR3, as DNA: TGTGCCAGCAGTTACTCGGCGGCCTTGCCCGAGCAGTACTTC.

This sequence joins TRBV7-3 and TRBJ1-2; a possible D gene is TRBD1 (5 bases). CDR1 is SGHTA, CDR2 FQGTGA, per germline. Trimming took 5 bases from V and 3 from J, leaving 19 bases between them. CDR3 length equals 16 residues. The CDR3, as DNA: TGTGCCAGCAGCCCCTCCCCTCTAACAGGTTACTATGGCTACACCTTC. Translation: CASSPSPLTGYYGYTF.

The genes are TRBV6-5 and TRBJ1-2; the match to TRBD1 covers 9 bases. The CDR3 is 14 residues long. The V gene's germline CDR1 is MNHEY and CDR2 SVGAGI. V trimming: 6 bases; J trimming: 7 bases; junction bases outside the gene matches: 9. CDR3 sequence (DNA): TGTGCCAGCAGCCTTTCACAGGGGGCGGGTGGCTACACCTTC. Encoded protein: CASSLSQGAGGYTF.

V is TRBV14 and J is TRBJ2-1; the match to TRBD1 covers 9 bases. This CDR3 spans 15 amino acids. CDR1 is SGHDN, CDR2 FVKESK, per germline. V lost 3 bases, J lost 4 bases, and 4 bases stayed unmatched. CDR3 DNA: TGTGCCAGCAGCCATACAGGGGGCACATACAATGAGCAGTTCTTC. Its translation is CASSHTGGTYNEQFF.

The chain employs TRBV13 and TRBJ2-2; D possibly corresponds to TRBD2 (5 bases). Germline V gene data show CDR1 as PRHDT and CDR2 as FYEKMQ (reference sequence). This CDR3 is 15 amino acids long. V was trimmed by 2 bases and J by 5 bases, leaving 12 bases between them. The CDR3 loop reads CASSLNSRLTGELFF. DNA for the CDR3: TGTGCCAGCAGCTTAAATTCCAGACTAACCGGGGAGCTGTTTTTT. Drawing the rest from reference TRBV13 and TRBJ2-2, the complete variable domain is AAGVIQSPRHLIKEKRETATLKCYPIPRHDTVYWYQQGPGQDPQFLISFYEKMQSDKGSIPDRFSAQQFSDYHSELNMSSLELGDSALYFCASSLNSRLTGELFFGEGSRLTVL.

This clone has only one observation. The V gene is TRBV19, the J gene TRBJ2-1; D is uncertain. The CDR3 sequence is 13 residues long. V shed 4 bases and J shed 4 bases, with 8 bases lying between them. Germline V gene sequence: CDR1 LNHDA, CDR2 SQIVND (reference sequence). CDR3 sequence (DNA): TGTGCCAGTAGTACGGGTCTTTACAATGAGCAGTTCTTC. Translation gives CASSTGLYNEQFF.

The chain is built from TRBV27 and TRBJ1-2; maybe TRBD1 (6 bases). CDR1 and CDR2 (germline): MNHEY, SMNVEV (reference sequence). CDR3 length equals 12 residues. V lost 5 bases to trimming and J lost 7 bases, with 11 bases between them. CDR3 coding DNA: TGTGCCAGCAGTACAGGGTTGGGTGGCTACACCTTC. Protein sequence: CASSTGLGGYTF.

This clone was seen a single time. V usage is TRBV6-1 and J usage is TRBJ1-2, with 9 bases aligning to TRBD1. This CDR3 is 14 amino acids long. The trim removed 5 bases at V and 5 bases at J, leaving 6 bases unmatched. Germline CDR1 reads MNHNS; CDR2 reads SASEGT. DNA of the CDR3: TGTGCCAGCAGTACACCCGGGACAGGGTATGGCTACACCTTC. This codes for CASSTPGTGYGYTF.

J is TRBJ2-1 and V is TRBV4-1; possible D gene TRBD2, 6 bases. CDR1 is MGHRA, CDR2 YSYEKL, per germline. Trimming left V 1 base short and J 3 bases short, with 13 bases between. The CDR3 extends over 16 amino acids. CDR3 bases: TGCGCCAGCAGCCAAGGAGGGCGGGGCTACTACAATGAGCAGTTCTTC. It translates to CASSQGGRGYYNEQFF.

This clone has a single count. The chain joins TRBV5-4 to TRBJ2-3, with 7 positions matching TRBD1. V shed 4 bases, J shed 4 bases, and the junction held 6 bases outside the gene matches. The CDR3 covers 14 residues. The V gene's germline CDR1 is SGHNT and CDR2 YYREEE (reference sequence). DNA for the CDR3: TGTGCCAGCAGCACCAGACAGGGATCAGATACGCAGTATTTT. Amino acids: CASSTRQGSDTQYF.

The rearrangement uses TRBV27 and TRBJ1-1; 7 nucleotides align to TRBD1. Looked up from germline, CDR1 is MNHEY and CDR2 is SMNVEV (reference sequence). V lost 6 bases to trimming and J lost 4 bases; unmatched junction nucleotides: 2. The CDR3 runs 12 residues. The CDR3 sequence is CASSQGGTEAFF. DNA of the CDR3: TGTGCCAGCAGCCAGGGGGGCACTGAAGCTTTCTTT.

This clone was seen a few times. J is TRBJ1-1 and V is TRBV5-8; D is possibly TRBD1 (5 bases). V lost 2 bases and J lost 6, with 14 bases in between. This CDR3 spans 14 amino acids. Germline V lookup: CDR1 SGHTS, CDR2 YDEGEE. DNA of the CDR3: TGTGCCAGCAGCTTTCAGCCCAAAGGGGCTGAAGCTTTCTTT. Translation: CASSFQPKGAEAFF.

The chain employs TRBV30 and TRBJ2-2; a weak D match, TRBD1 (5 bases). Trimming removed 8 bases at V and 5 bases at J, with 9 bases between. Looked up from germline, CDR1 is GTSNPN and CDR2 is SVGIG (reference sequence). The CDR3 extends over 11 amino acids. CDR3 in DNA: TGTGCCCTCAGGGTAACCGGGGAGCTGTTTTTT. Translated, it gives CALRVTGELFF.

This rearrangement joins TRBV14 to TRBJ2-7; TRBD2 agrees at 8 bases. Germline assignment: CDR1 SGHDN and CDR2 FVKESK. V shed 1 base, J shed 3 bases, and the junction held 2 bases outside the gene matches. This CDR3 has 14 amino acids. CDR3 coding DNA: TGTGCCAGCAGCCAAGGTACTAGCGGCTACGAGCAGTACTTC. Its protein is CASSQGTSGYEQYF.

V gene TRBV11-2 combines with J gene TRBJ2-7; a possible D gene is TRBD2 (5 bases). V lost 0 bases and J lost 2, with 8 bases in between. CDR3 length: 14 amino acids. The germline V gene encodes CDR1 SGHAT and CDR2 FQNNGV. DNA of the CDR3: TGTGCCAGCAGCTTAGAAGCGGATCCCTACGAGCAGTACTTC. This translates into CASSLEADPYEQYF.

This chain joins TRBV11-2 and TRBJ1-2; D unresolved. The V end lost 7 bases, the J end lost 0 bases, and 21 bases lay between the germline ends. From germline, CDR1 is SGHAT and CDR2 FQNNGV. The CDR3 extends over 17 amino acids. CDR3 sequence (DNA): TGTGCCAGCACCACCAGAACTACCCCAAATCCTAACTATGGCTACACCTTC. This encodes CASTTRTTPNPNYGYTF.

The chain employs TRBV4-2 and TRBJ2-5; D remains unclear. The ends were cut back, 0 bases at V and 5 bases at J, with 4 bases in the middle. CDR1 LGHNA and CDR2 YNFKEQ come from the germline V gene. The CDR3 consists of 12 residues. The CDR3, as DNA: TGTGCCAGCAGCCAAGATCAGGAGACCCAGTACTTC. This codes for CASSQDQETQYF.